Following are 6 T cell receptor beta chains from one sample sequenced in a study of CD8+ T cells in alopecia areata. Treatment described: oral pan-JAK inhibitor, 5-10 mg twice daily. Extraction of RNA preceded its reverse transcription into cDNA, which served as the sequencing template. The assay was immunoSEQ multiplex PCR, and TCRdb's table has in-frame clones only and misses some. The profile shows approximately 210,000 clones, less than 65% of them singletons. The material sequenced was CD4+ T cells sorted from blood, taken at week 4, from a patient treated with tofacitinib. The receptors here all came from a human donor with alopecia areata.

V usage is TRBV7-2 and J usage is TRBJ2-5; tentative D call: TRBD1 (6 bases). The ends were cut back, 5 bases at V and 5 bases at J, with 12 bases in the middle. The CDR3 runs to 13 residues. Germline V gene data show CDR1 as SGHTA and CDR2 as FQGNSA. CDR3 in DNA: TGTGCCAGCAGCGGGACAAGCAGGGAGACCCAGTACTTC. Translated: CASSGTSRETQYF.

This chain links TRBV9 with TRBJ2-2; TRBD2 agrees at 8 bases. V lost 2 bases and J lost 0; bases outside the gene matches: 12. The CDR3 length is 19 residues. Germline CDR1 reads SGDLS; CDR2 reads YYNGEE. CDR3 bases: TGTGCCAGCAGCGTTCGTGGTCTAGCGGGCCGCCCGAACACCGGGGAGCTGTTTTTT. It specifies CASSVRGLAGRPNTGELFF.

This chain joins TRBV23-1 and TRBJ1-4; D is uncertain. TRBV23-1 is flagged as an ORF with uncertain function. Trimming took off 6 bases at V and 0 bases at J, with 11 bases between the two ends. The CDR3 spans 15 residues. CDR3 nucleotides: TGCGCCAGCAGGCGGTCGGTTGCAACTAATGAAAAACTGTTTTTT. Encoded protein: CASRRSVATNEKLFF.

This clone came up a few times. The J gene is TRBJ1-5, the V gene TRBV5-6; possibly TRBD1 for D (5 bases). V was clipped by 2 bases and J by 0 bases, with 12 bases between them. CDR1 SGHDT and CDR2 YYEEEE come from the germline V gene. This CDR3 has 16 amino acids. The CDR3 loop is CASSFGRVYSNQPQHF. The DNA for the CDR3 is TGTGCCAGCAGCTTCGGCAGGGTTTATAGCAATCAGCCCCAGCATTTT. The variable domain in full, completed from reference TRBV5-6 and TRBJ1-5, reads DAGVTQSPTHLIKTRGQQVTLRCSPKSGHDTVSWYQQALGQGPQFIFQYYEEEERQRGNFPDRFSGHQFPNYSSELNVNALLLGDSALYLCASSFGRVYSNQPQHFGDGTRLSIL.

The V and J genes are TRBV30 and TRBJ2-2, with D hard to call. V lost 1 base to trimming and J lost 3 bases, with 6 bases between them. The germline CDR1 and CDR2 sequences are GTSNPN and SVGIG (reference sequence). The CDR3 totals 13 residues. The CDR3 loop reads CAWSALYTGELFF. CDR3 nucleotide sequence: TGTGCCTGGAGTGCACTATACACCGGGGAGCTGTTTTTT.

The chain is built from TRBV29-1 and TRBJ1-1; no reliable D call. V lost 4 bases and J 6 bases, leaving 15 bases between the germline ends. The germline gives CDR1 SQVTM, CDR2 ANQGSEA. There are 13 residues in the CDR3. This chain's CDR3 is CSVALKLKPEAFF. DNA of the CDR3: TGCAGCGTTGCCCTGAAGCTGAAGCCTGAAGCTTTCTTT.